The 22 T cell receptor beta chains given below trace back to one sample, sequenced in a study of radiotherapy plus CTLA-4 blockade in lung cancer (dated by TCRdb to 2016 to 2018). Library preparation was by the immunoSEQ multiplex PCR assay. In TCRdb, the immuneACCESS table is reduced to in-frame sequences with V and J assigned. These tables do not hold every clone; where another copy was compared, an unresolved V gene accounts for under half, and the others remain unexplained. Across this sample there are some 90,000 clones, with around 83% seen only once. The ten largest make up 0.75% to 1% of the sample. The source was peripheral blood, collected from a patient treated with radiotherapy plus ipilimumab. These receptor sequences come from a human donor with non-small cell lung cancer who had stable disease on radiotherapy plus ipilimumab.

The V gene is TRBV28, the J gene TRBJ1-3, with D tentatively TRBD1 (5 bases). This CDR3 comprises 15 residues. Germline loops: CDR1 MDHEN, CDR2 SYDVKM. The V gene lost 5 bases and the J gene lost 3 bases, with 14 bases spanning the gap. CDR3 sequence reads: CASSGGTTGGNTIYF. Written as DNA, the CDR3 is TGTGCCAGCAGTGGCGGGACCACGGGTGGAAACACCATATATTTT.

The CDR3 DNA is TGTGCCAGCAGCTTGTCTGGGACAGGGGAACACGAGCAGTACTTC. Its protein product is CASSLSGTGEHEQYF. The gene calls are TRBV5-4 and TRBJ2-7; 10 bases agree with TRBD1. V was clipped by 1 base and J by 5 bases; unmatched bases: 6. The CDR3 runs to 15 residues. The germline gives CDR1 SGHNT, CDR2 YYREEE (reference sequence). The complete variable domain, with remaining parts taken from reference TRBV5-4 and TRBJ2-7, reads ETGVTQSPTHLIKTRGQQVTLRCSSQSGHNTVSWYQQALGQGPQFIFQYYREEENGRGNFPPRFSGLQFPNYSSELNVNALELDDSALYLCASSLSGTGEHEQYFGPGTRLTVT.

The chain employs TRBV30 and TRBJ2-3; 13 bases map to TRBD2. The CDR3 is made up of 16 amino acids. Per the germline V gene, CDR1 is GTSNPN and CDR2 is SVGIG (reference sequence). V lost 3 bases, J lost 4 bases, and 7 bases stayed unmatched. The CDR3 DNA reads as TGTGCCTGGAGAGCTGGGACTAGCGGGATCTCAGATACGCAGTATTTT. Translated, it gives CAWRAGTSGISDTQYF.

V usage is TRBV18 and J usage is TRBJ1-2, with a tentative D call TRBD1 (6 bases). Germline V gene sequence: CDR1 KGHSH, CDR2 LQKENI. With 4 bases removed from V and 5 bases from J, the gap between germline ends came to 8 bases. The length of the CDR3 is 12 residues. The CDR3 sequence is CASSLQGYGYTF. Here the CDR3 DNA reads TGTGCCAGCTCACTGCAGGGGTATGGCTACACCTTC.

The chain is built from TRBV7-2 and TRBJ2-1; D call uncertain. This CDR3 is 11 amino acids long. Trimming took off 6 bases at V and 6 bases at J, with 6 bases between the two ends. In germline, CDR1 is SGHTA, CDR2 FQGNSA. The CDR3 loop is CASSPANEQFF. The CDR3 DNA sequence: TGTGCCAGCAGTCCCGCCAATGAGCAGTTCTTC.

V gene TRBV4-1 combines with J gene TRBJ1-6, with TRBD1 matching 7 bases. Germline CDR1 reads MGHRA; CDR2 reads YSYEKL. V trimming: 1 base; J trimming: 7 bases; junction bases outside the gene matches: 1. This CDR3 has 14 amino acids. The CDR3 loop is CASSQGTGNSPLHF. The CDR3 coding sequence is TGCGCCAGCAGCCAAGGGACAGGAAATTCACCCCTCCACTTT.

The sample holds a few counts of this clone. The genes are TRBV18 and TRBJ1-6, with D hard to call. Trimming cost V 5 bases and J 0 bases, with 8 bases left between them. CDR1 is KGHSH, CDR2 LQKENI, per germline. The CDR3 sequence is 15 residues long. This chain's CDR3 is CASSTKSSYNSPLHF. CDR3 in DNA: TGTGCCAGCTCAACAAAAAGCTCCTATAATTCACCCCTCCACTTT.

The chain carries TRBV30 and TRBJ2-5; TRBD1 might be the D (7 bases). The length of the CDR3 is 14 residues. Looked up from germline, CDR1 is GTSNPN and CDR2 is SVGIG (reference sequence). V lost 0 bases, J lost 5 bases, and 13 bases lay in between. The CDR3 reads CAWSVQTGRETQYF. Written as DNA, the CDR3 is TGTGCCTGGAGTGTACAGACAGGGAGGGAGACCCAGTACTTC.

V is TRBV7-3 and J is TRBJ1-6; 7 nucleotides agree with TRBD1. Germline V CDR1 and CDR2: SGHTA, FQGTGA. V gave up 4 bases and J gave up 7 bases; unmatched junction bases: 4. The CDR3 spans 14 residues. In DNA form, the CDR3 reads TGTGCCAGCAGCTCCAGACAGGGAAATTCACCCCTCCACTTT. Its translation is CASSSRQGNSPLHF.

The rearrangement links TRBV14 to TRBJ2-5, with 9 bases fitting TRBD1. Unmatched junction bases numbered 10, after V lost 0 bases and J lost 5 bases. The CDR3 totals 17 residues. Germline V gene sequence: CDR1 SGHDN, CDR2 FVKESK. Here the CDR3 reads CASSQDLRQGVGETQYF. The CDR3 region has the DNA TGTGCCAGCAGCCAAGATCTCAGACAGGGGGTCGGGGAGACCCAGTACTTC.

The chain couples TRBV15 to TRBJ1-3, with D possibly TRBD1 on 5 matching bases. The germline CDR1 and CDR2 sequences are LNHNV and YYDKDF (reference sequence). This CDR3 spans 16 amino acids. Trimming took off 5 bases at V and 1 base at J, with 15 bases between the two ends. CDR3 coding DNA: TGTGCCACCAGCCGCCGGGACGCTAGATCTGGAAACACCATATATTTT. Protein product: CATSRRDARSGNTIYF.

V is TRBV6-5 and J is TRBJ1-2, with D maybe TRBD1 (6 bases). Germline CDR1 MNHEY, CDR2 SVGAGI. V dropped 10 bases and J dropped 8 bases, with 23 bases sitting between them. This CDR3 comprises 14 residues. Here the CDR3 reads CATSQSRGEEGYTF. The DNA for the CDR3 is TGTGCCACATCGCAGTCCAGGGGAGAAGAGGGCTACACCTTC.

The V gene is TRBV4-2, the J gene TRBJ2-1; D gene uncertain. V shed 1 base and J shed 2 bases, with 3 bases lying between them. Germline-derived CDR1 and CDR2 are LGHNA and YNFKEQ. This CDR3 spans 13 amino acids. The CDR3 nucleotides read TGTGCCAGCAGCCAAGTTACCTACAATGAGCAGTTCTTC. It encodes CASSQVTYNEQFF.

The genes are TRBV30 and TRBJ2-2; D gene uncertain. V shed 2 bases and J shed 8 bases, with 12 bases lying between them. The CDR3 contains 13 residues. The germline V gene has CDR1 GTSNPN and CDR2 SVGIG (reference sequence). CDR3 sequence reads: CAWSPPRWGELFF. The CDR3 region has the DNA TGTGCCTGGAGTCCCCCCCGGTGGGGGGAGCTGTTTTTT.

The J gene is TRBJ1-1, the V gene TRBV5-1; maybe TRBD1 (5 bases). The germline V and J ends were trimmed by 6 bases and 1 base, with 16 bases remaining between them. The germline V gene has CDR1 SGHRS and CDR2 YFSETQ. The CDR3 has 15 amino acids. The CDR3 spells CASKSLGAGNTEAFF. The CDR3 DNA sequence: TGCGCCAGCAAGTCCCTCGGGGCAGGGAACACTGAAGCTTTCTTT.

The rearrangement joins TRBV6-6 to TRBJ2-1; 9 bases fit TRBD2. Trimming took 6 bases from V and 7 from J; bases not matched to a gene: 13. Germline CDR1 and CDR2: MNHNY and SVGAGI (reference sequence). This CDR3 is 16 amino acids long. CDR3 DNA sequence: TGTGCCAGCAGCCCCTCCGGGACTAGCATCCAGAATGAGCAGTTCTTC. Its translation is CASSPSGTSIQNEQFF.

Only a few counts were recorded for this clone. The gene calls are TRBV5-8 and TRBJ1-6, with unresolved D. The V and J ends lost 6 bases and 8 bases respectively, with 12 bases between them. Per germline, CDR1 SGHTS and CDR2 YDEGEE. The CDR3 consists of 13 residues. The CDR3 DNA reads as TGTGCCAGCACCCCTCGGAGGGATTCACCCCTCCACTTT. It specifies CASTPRRDSPLHF.

This clone was recorded a few times. The chain uses TRBV28 and TRBJ2-1, with 8 bases lining up with TRBD2. Trimming at V came to 5 bases and at J to 3 bases, leaving 12 bases not matched to a gene. CDR1 is MDHEN, CDR2 SYDVKM, per germline. The CDR3 is made up of 17 amino acids. The chain's CDR3 is CASSPRLWTSNYNEQFF. CDR3 DNA: TGTGCCAGCAGTCCTCGACTTTGGACTAGCAACTACAATGAGCAGTTCTTC.

The V call is TRBV18, the J call TRBJ2-5; 7 nucleotides agree with TRBD1. There are 16 residues in the CDR3. The V gene's germline CDR1 is KGHSH and CDR2 LQKENI. V shed 2 bases and J 5 bases; nucleotides not matched to a gene: 11. CDR3 sequence reads: CASSPFRDSPRETQYF. In DNA, the CDR3 is TGTGCCAGCTCACCATTTCGGGACAGCCCGAGGGAGACCCAGTACTTC.

The V call is TRBV2, the J call TRBJ1-2; D is possibly TRBD1 (6 bases). Between the trimmed V and J ends, which lost 5 bases and 2 bases, there was a span of 18 bases. Germline V gene data show CDR1 as SNHLY and CDR2 as FYNNEI. This CDR3 has 16 amino acids. CDR3 residues: CASSPSLGAANYGYTF. The CDR3 DNA follows: TGTGCCAGCAGTCCAAGCCTGGGGGCGGCCAACTATGGCTACACCTTC.

The chain links TRBV9 to TRBJ2-5, with D possibly matching TRBD2 (6 bases). The CDR3 runs to 14 residues. V was clipped by 0 bases and J by 6 bases, with 12 bases between them. The germline gives CDR1 SGDLS, CDR2 YYNGEE. The DNA of the CDR3 is TGTGCCAGCAGCGTAGATGGGGGGTCACAGACCCAGTACTTC. Translating it yields CASSVDGGSQTQYF.

This clone was seen a few times. This chain uses TRBV7-2 with TRBJ2-1; either TRBD1 or TRBD2 may fit D (5 bases each). V gave up 1 base and J gave up 2 bases, with 9 bases separating them. The germline V gene encodes CDR1 SGHTA and CDR2 FQGNSA. The CDR3 totals 15 residues. The CDR3 spells CASSLVGGAYNEQFF. Written as DNA, the CDR3 is TGTGCCAGCAGCTTAGTTGGGGGAGCCTACAATGAGCAGTTCTTC.